These 8 T cell receptor beta chains share one sample of origin, sequenced in a study of T cell responses to AZD1222 COVID-19 vaccine. This table comes from immunoSEQ multiplex PCR, and its TCRdb copy is limited to in-frame clones, with some not included. The sample has 200,000 to 250,000 clones; about 95% are singletons. The sample consisted of peripheral blood, taken 28 days after the second dose of the MenACWY control vaccine. Receptors were obtained from an adult who received the MenACWY meningococcal vaccine as a control.

This clone has just one count. V and J are TRBV27 and TRBJ2-5; possibly TRBD2 for D (6 bases). Per germline, CDR1 MNHEY and CDR2 SMNVEV (reference sequence). The CDR3 has 14 residues. With 5 bases removed from V and 1 base from J, the gap between germline ends came to 11 bases. The CDR3 region is CASSPRTTQETQYF. DNA of the CDR3: TGTGCCAGCAGTCCACGGACTACCCAAGAGACCCAGTACTTC.

This chain joins TRBV6-2 or TRBV6-3 and TRBJ1-3, with D tentatively TRBD1 (5 bases). Per the germline V gene, CDR1 is MNHEY and CDR2 is SVGEGT. There are 16 residues in the CDR3. V was clipped by 0 bases and J by 2 bases, with 11 bases between them. CDR3 region: CASSYSGGEAGNTIYF. The DNA for the CDR3 is TGTGCCAGCAGTTACTCGGGGGGAGAAGCTGGAAACACCATATATTTT.

J is TRBJ1-2 and V is TRBV19; possible D gene TRBD1, 5 bases. The V end lost 5 bases, the J end lost 8 bases, and 27 bases lay between the germline ends. Germline assignment: CDR1 LNHDA and CDR2 SQIVND (reference sequence). This CDR3 has 17 residues. CDR3 bases: TGTGCCAGTAGTTCGGGGACCGATATAAAGGGACCTATCGGCTACACCTTC. Protein sequence: CASSSGTDIKGPIGYTF.

The rearrangement uses TRBV27 and TRBJ2-1; 8 bases are shared with TRBD2. CDR3 size: 17 residues. Germline CDR1 and CDR2: MNHEY and SMNVEV (reference sequence). The V and J ends lost 3 bases and 3 bases, in that order; junction bases with no gene match: 10. The DNA for the CDR3 is TGTGCCAGCAGTTTCGAACCCGGGGGGGGGTTCTACAATGAGCAGTTCTTC. The encoded protein is CASSFEPGGGFYNEQFF.

J is TRBJ2-7 and V is TRBV19; D call uncertain. V was trimmed by 4 bases and J by 3 bases, leaving 10 bases between them. In germline, CDR1 is LNHDA, CDR2 SQIVND (reference sequence). This CDR3 has 13 amino acids. DNA of the CDR3: TGTGCCAGTAGTACATCAGACAACTACGAGCAGTACTTC. Translating gives CASSTSDNYEQYF.

The chain employs TRBV9 and TRBJ1-6, with D perhaps matching TRBD1 (5 bases). Germline V gene sequence: CDR1 SGDLS, CDR2 YYNGEE. This CDR3 contains 12 residues. Trimming pared 5 bases from V and 7 bases from J, leaving 7 bases between. The CDR3 coding sequence is TGTGCCAGCAGAGGGGTAAATTCACCCCTCCACTTT. Residues: CASRGVNSPLHF.

The chain employs TRBV9 and TRBJ1-2; TRBD1 is a possible D gene (6 bases). The V and J ends lost 4 bases and 5 bases respectively, with 12 bases between them. Germline CDR1 is SGDLS and CDR2 is YYNGEE. This CDR3 spans 13 amino acids. CDR3 nucleotides: TGTGCCAGCAGCTTACAGGGCGGGTATGGCTACACCTTC. Residues: CASSLQGGYGYTF.

The chain is built from TRBV2 and TRBJ2-7; TRBD2 matches at 13 bases. The V gene end was trimmed by 6 bases and the J gene end by 2 bases; junction bases not matched to a gene: 1. The CDR3 loop spans 14 amino acids. Germline lookup yields CDR1 SNHLY and CDR2 FYNNEI. CDR3 nucleotide sequence: TGTGCCAGCAGCGGGACTAGCGGGGCCTACGAGCAGTACTTC. Its protein product is CASSGTSGAYEQYF.